This record concerns one T cell receptor (beta chain) sequence. This sample is drawn from a study of HIV-infected children after antiretroviral therapy interruption. The wider study: Continuous-treatment samples came from weeks 0, 48 and 150.

A 3' RACE protocol on RNA, with unique molecular identifiers, produced the TCR library. In TCRdb, the 3' RACE reads were re-called with MiXCR into one record per CDR3 protein. The sample has under 50,000 distinct CDR3 sequences, approximately 4% seen once; the top ten hold 0.6% to 0.85%. The germline gives CDR1 KGHSH, CDR2 LQKENI. Trimming cost V 3 bases and J 8 bases, with 10 bases left between them. This CDR3 has 12 residues. Treatment in this sample: PENTA 11 planned treatment interruption arm or continuous ART arm. Cryopreserved PBMC samples required at least 5 million viable cells. The starting material was CD45RA+ CD4+ T cells from PBMCs, pooled from several time points, obtained from a donor given antiretroviral therapy, either interrupted or continuous. Noted subset: naive CD4+ CD45RA+ CD45RO- T cells. The receptor comes from a pool of human donors with HIV. The chain uses TRBV18 and TRBJ1-1, with D perhaps matching TRBD1 (6 bases). CDR3 in amino acids: CASSPDSQEAFF. The CDR3 nucleotides are TGTGCCAGCTCACCGGACAGCCAAGAAGCTTTCTTT.